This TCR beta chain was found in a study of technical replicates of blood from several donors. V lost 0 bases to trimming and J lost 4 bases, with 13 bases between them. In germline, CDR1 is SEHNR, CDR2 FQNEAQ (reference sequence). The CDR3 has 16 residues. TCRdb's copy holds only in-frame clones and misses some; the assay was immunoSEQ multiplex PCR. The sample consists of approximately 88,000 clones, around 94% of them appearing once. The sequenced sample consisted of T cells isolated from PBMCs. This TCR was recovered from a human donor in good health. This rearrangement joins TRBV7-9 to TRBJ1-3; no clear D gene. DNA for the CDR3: TGTGCCAGCAGCTTAGCGTCGGGGTGGTTCGGAAACACCATATATTTT. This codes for CASSLASGWFGNTIYF.